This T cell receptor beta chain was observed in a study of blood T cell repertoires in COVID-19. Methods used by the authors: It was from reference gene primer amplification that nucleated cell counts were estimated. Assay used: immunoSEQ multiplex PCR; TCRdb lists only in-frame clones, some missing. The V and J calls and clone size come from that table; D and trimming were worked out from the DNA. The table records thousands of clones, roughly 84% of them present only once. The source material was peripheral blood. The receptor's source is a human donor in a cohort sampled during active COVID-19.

CDR3 region: CASSPMPGGIETQYF. For the CDR3, the DNA is TGCGCCAGCAGCCCTATGCCGGGGGGGATTGAGACCCAGTACTTC. The chain combines TRBV5-1 with TRBJ2-5; 8 bases are shared with TRBD2. Germline trimming cut 4 bases from V and 5 bases from J; bases unmatched to any gene: 10. This CDR3 has 15 amino acids. Germline CDR1 reads SGHRS; CDR2 reads YFSETQ.